These T cell receptor beta chains were read from a single sample in a study of radiation and T cells in renal cell carcinoma. Profiling relied on immunoSEQ multiplex PCR, and the TCRdb table lists in-frame clones only, not all of them. The table shows about 150,000 clones, with around 90% occurring only once. The input for sequencing was blood, taken from a patient whose treatment included radiotherapy and nephrectomy. These receptors all stem from a woman in her 50s with renal cell carcinoma. The CDR3 runs from the conserved cysteine through the conserved F or W. The order of the fields is CDR3 protein, CDR3 DNA, J gene, D gene, V gene, clone size. The D gene is left open where the match is weak. Part of the rows lack a size; the others show once, few, many or a class for expanded clones.

CASSLRDTSYNEQFF	TGTGCCAGCAGCCTGCGGGACACCTCCTACAATGAGCAGTTCTTC	TRBJ2-1	.	TRBV9	.
CASSLTSGGGTDTQYF	TGTGCCAGCAGCTTAACTAGCGGGGGTGGAACAGATACGCAGTATTTT	TRBJ2-3	TRBD2	TRBV7-3	.
CASSPSRWYGYTF	TGTGCCAGCAGCCCCTCTAGGTGGTATGGCTACACCTTC	TRBJ1-2	.	TRBV6-5	once
CASSVDGRMNTEAFF	TGTGCCAGCAGCGTAGATGGCAGGATGAACACTGAAGCTTTCTTT	TRBJ1-1	.	TRBV9	.
CASHGLGAGTDTQYF	TGTGCCAGCCACGGCCTTGGCGCGGGCACAGATACGCAGTATTTT	TRBJ2-3	.	TRBV27	.
CASSLDGYNSPLHF	TGTGCCAGCAGCTTAGATGGGTATAATTCACCCCTCCACTTT	TRBJ1-6	.	TRBV7-2	.
CSVGPFADEQYF	TGCAGCGTTGGTCCTTTTGCGGACGAGCAGTACTTC	TRBJ2-7	.	TRBV29-1	.
CASSPHIGQDYEQYF	TGTGCCAGCTCACCACATATAGGACAGGACTACGAGCAGTACTTC	TRBJ2-7	TRBD1	TRBV18	.
CASSLVKGRETQYF	TGTGCCAGCAGCTTAGTGAAGGGGAGGGAGACCCAGTACTTC	TRBJ2-5	.	TRBV7-9	.
CASSHEEGYWDRGVNEQFF	TGTGCCAGCAGCCACGAAGAGGGTTACTGGGACAGGGGGGTTAATGAGCAGTTCTTC	TRBJ2-1	TRBD1	TRBV4-2	.
CASSVSYRGSTEAFF	TGTGCCAGCAGCGTATCCTACAGGGGTAGCACTGAAGCTTTCTTT	TRBJ1-1	TRBD1	TRBV9	many
CASSPMGPGTYEQYF	TGTGCCAGTAGTCCTATGGGGCCCGGCACCTACGAGCAGTACTTC	TRBJ2-7	.	TRBV19	.
CASRDFNSPLHF	TGTGCCAGCAGAGACTTTAATTCACCCCTCCACTTT	TRBJ1-6	.	TRBV28	few
CASSPTGTYEQYF	TGTGCCAGCAGTCCGACAGGGACCTACGAGCAGTACTTC	TRBJ2-7	TRBD1	TRBV6-6	.
CASSLSGVANTIYF	TGCGCCAGCAGCTTGTCAGGGGTTGCAAACACCATATATTTT	TRBJ1-3	.	TRBV5-1	once
CASSLVGGMNTGELFF	TGTGCCAGCAGCTTAGTCGGGGGAATGAACACCGGGGAGCTGTTTTTT	TRBJ2-2	.	TRBV7-2	.
CASSEFYLAQDTQYF	TGTGCCAGCAGTGAATTCTATCTAGCACAAGATACGCAGTATTTT	TRBJ2-3	.	TRBV2	.
CASSLGFGELFF	TGTGCCAGCAGCTTAGGTTTCGGGGAGCTGTTTTTT	TRBJ2-2	.	TRBV7-9	.
CASSDRTGVNTIYF	TGTGCCAGCAGTGACCGGACAGGGGTAAACACCATATATTTT	TRBJ1-3	TRBD1	TRBV6-1	.
CASSLTWDTQYF	TGTGCCAGCAGCTTAACCTGGGATACGCAGTATTTT	TRBJ2-3	.	TRBV7-9	.
CASRSTDSATNEKLFF	TGTGCCAGCAGAAGCACAGACAGCGCAACTAATGAAAAACTGTTTTTT	TRBJ1-4	.	TRBV6-6	.
CASSILGWDRVEGYTF	TGTGCCAGTAGTATCCTCGGATGGGACAGGGTTGAAGGCTACACCTTC	TRBJ1-2	TRBD1	TRBV19	.
CASSRRLGGGGGAFF	TGTGCCAGCAGCCGCCGCCTCGGGGGAGGGGGTGGTGCTTTCTTT	TRBJ1-1	.	TRBV4-2	few
CASSGLLSLYEQYF	TGTGCCAGCAGCGGATTACTCTCTCTCTACGAGCAGTACTTC	TRBJ2-7	.	TRBV7-8	.
CASTMGWPYNEQFF	TGCGCCAGCACTATGGGGTGGCCCTACAATGAGCAGTTCTTC	TRBJ2-1	.	TRBV5-1	.
CASSGQGVLDIQYF	TGTGCCAGCAGTGGACAGGGGGTTCTAGACATTCAGTACTTC	TRBJ2-4	TRBD1	TRBV6-1	.
CASSITPEPYEQYF	TGTGCCAGCAGTATTACTCCAGAGCCCTACGAGCAGTACTTC	TRBJ2-7	.	TRBV6-5	once
CASGGTGERGYTF	TGCGCCAGCGGCGGGACAGGCGAAAGGGGCTACACCTTC	TRBJ1-2	TRBD1	TRBV5-1	.
CASSPQQGWYEQYF	TGTGCCAGTAGTCCCCAACAGGGGTGGTACGAGCAGTACTTC	TRBJ2-7	TRBD1	TRBV19	.
CASSESLSMNTEAFF	TGTGCCAGCAGTGAGTCCCTAAGTATGAACACTGAAGCTTTCTTT	TRBJ1-1	.	TRBV25-1	.
CASSYLEGGRETQYF	TGTGCCAGCAGCTACCTCGAGGGGGGGCGTGAGACCCAGTACTTC	TRBJ2-5	.	TRBV7-6	.
CASSLRGVGANVLTF	TGTGCCAGCAGCTTACGTGGGGTTGGGGCCAACGTCCTGACTTTC	TRBJ2-6	.	TRBV13	.
CASSSIGGQDSTKLFF	TGTGCCAGTAGTTCAATCGGTGGACAGGATTCGACAAAACTGTTTTTT	TRBJ1-4	TRBD1	TRBV19	.
CASSRFASTDTQYF	TGTGCCAGCAGTCGTTTTGCTAGCACAGATACGCAGTATTTT	TRBJ2-3	.	TRBV6-5	.
CSVAPSDTEAFF	TGCAGCGTGGCCCCGTCGGACACTGAAGCTTTCTTT	TRBJ1-1	.	TRBV29-1	few
CAWTGIVGDTQYF	TGTGCCTGGACTGGAATTGTGGGAGATACGCAGTATTTT	TRBJ2-3	.	TRBV30	.